This T cell receptor beta chain was obtained from a study of blood T cell repertoires in COVID-19. There are 15 residues in the CDR3. From germline, CDR1 is SGDLS and CDR2 YYNGEE. V shed 0 bases and J shed 4 bases, with 10 bases lying between them. TCRdb keeps only in-frame clones here, not all; method: immunoSEQ multiplex PCR. The sample includes about 190,000 clones, roughly 80% of them seen just once. The V gene is TRBV9, the J gene TRBJ1-4, with D possibly matching TRBD1 (5 bases). What was sequenced was peripheral blood. The TCR originated in a woman between 45 and 65 years old with acute or convalescent COVID-19. The CDR3 region has the DNA TGTGCCAGCAGCGTAGGGATACAGGATAATGAAAAACTGTTTTTT. Amino acids: CASSVGIQDNEKLFF. Full variable domain (outside the CDR3, taken from reference TRBV9 and TRBJ1-4): DSGVTQTPKHLITATGQRVTLRCSPRSGDLSVYWYQQSLDQGLQFLIQYYNGEERAKGNILERFSAQQFPDLHSELNLSSLELGDSALYFCASSVGIQDNEKLFFGSGTQLSVL.